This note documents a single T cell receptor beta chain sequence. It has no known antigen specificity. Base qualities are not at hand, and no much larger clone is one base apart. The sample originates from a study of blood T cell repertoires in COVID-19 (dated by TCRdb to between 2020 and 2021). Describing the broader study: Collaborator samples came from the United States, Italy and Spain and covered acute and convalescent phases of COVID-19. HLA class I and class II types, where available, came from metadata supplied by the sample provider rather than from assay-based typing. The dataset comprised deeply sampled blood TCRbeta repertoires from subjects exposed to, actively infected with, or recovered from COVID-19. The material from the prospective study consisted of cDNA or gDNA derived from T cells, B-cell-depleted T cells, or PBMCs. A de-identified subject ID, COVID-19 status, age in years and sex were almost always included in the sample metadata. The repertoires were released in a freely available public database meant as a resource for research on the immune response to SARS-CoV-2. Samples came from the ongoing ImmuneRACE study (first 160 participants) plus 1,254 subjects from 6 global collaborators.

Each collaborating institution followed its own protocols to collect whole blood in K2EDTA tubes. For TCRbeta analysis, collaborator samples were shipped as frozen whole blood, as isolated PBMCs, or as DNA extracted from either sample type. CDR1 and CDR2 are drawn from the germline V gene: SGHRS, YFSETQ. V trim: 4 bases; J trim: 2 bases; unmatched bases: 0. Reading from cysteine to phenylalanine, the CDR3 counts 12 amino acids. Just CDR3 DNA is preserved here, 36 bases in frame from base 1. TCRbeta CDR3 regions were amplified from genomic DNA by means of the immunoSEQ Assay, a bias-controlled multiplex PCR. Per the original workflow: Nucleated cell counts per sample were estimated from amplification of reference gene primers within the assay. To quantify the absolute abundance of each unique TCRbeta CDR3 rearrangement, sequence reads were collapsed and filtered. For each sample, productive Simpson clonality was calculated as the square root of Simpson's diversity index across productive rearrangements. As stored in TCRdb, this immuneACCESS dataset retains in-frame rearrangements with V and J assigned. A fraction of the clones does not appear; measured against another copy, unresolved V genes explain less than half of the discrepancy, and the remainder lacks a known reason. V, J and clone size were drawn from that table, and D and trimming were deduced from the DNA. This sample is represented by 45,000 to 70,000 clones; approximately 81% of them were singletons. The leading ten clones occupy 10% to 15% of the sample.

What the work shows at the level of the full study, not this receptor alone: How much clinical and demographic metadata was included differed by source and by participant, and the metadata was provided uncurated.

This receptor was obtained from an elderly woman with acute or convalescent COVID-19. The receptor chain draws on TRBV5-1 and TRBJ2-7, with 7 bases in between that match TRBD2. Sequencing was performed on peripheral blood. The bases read TGCGCCAGCAGCGGGGGGGCCTACGAGCAGTACTTC. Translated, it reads CASSGGAYEQYF.